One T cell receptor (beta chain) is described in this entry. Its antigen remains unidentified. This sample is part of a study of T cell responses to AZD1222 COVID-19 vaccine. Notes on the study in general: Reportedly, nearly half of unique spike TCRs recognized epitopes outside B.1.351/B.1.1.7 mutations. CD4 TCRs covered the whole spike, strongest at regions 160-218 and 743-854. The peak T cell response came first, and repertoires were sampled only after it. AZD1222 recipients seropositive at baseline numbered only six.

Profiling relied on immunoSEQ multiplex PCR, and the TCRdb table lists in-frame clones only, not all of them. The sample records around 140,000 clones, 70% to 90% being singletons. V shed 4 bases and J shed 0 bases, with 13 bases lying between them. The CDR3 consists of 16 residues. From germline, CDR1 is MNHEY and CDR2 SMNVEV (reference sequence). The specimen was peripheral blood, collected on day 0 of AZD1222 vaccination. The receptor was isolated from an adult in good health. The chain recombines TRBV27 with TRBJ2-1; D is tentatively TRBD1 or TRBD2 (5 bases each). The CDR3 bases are TGTGCCAGCAGTTCCCGGGGCCCGAGCTCCTACAATGAGCAGTTCTTC. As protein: CASSSRGPSSYNEQFF.